A single sample gave rise to the 29 T cell receptor beta chains below, sequenced in a study of cytomegalovirus exposure and HLA in healthy donors (dated by TCRdb to 2017 to 2019). Library preparation was by the immunoSEQ multiplex PCR assay. A mixture of 60 forward primers for TCR Vbeta segments and 13 reverse primers for TCR Jbeta segments was used in the multiplex PCR. TCRdb took over this immuneACCESS table, retaining in-frame rearrangements with V and J assigned. Such tables are incomplete; in checked studies, under half of the missing clones stem from an unresolved V gene, and the remainder is unexplained. This sample lists about 130,000 clones; 75% to 85% were detected once. The ten largest clones take up around 10% of the sample. The sample comprised PBMCs. The receptors here all came from a man aged 25 to 45 in good health and CMV-seropositive.

The V gene is TRBV6-1, the J gene TRBJ2-3; TRBD1 agrees at 8 bases. Germline values: CDR1 MNHNS, CDR2 SASEGT. This CDR3 spans 15 amino acids. Losses at the gene ends were 6 bases for V and 4 bases for J; bases not matched to a gene: 9. The CDR3 region is CASRDRDRSSDTQYF. The CDR3 DNA follows: TGTGCCAGCAGGGACCGGGACAGGTCCTCAGATACGCAGTATTTT.

This clone was counted between two and nine times. The V gene is TRBV6-5, the J gene TRBJ1-5; D gene uncertain. In germline, CDR1 is MNHEY, CDR2 SVGAGI. Trimming stripped 0 bases from V and 5 bases from J, with 8 bases between. The CDR3 contains 14 residues. CDR3 DNA: TGTGCCAGCAGTTACTCGACCGGGGATCAGCCCCAGCATTTT. It codes for CASSYSTGDQPQHF.

This sequence joins TRBV27 and TRBJ2-7; a weak D match, TRBD2 (6 bases). The V gene's germline CDR1 is MNHEY and CDR2 SMNVEV (reference sequence). The CDR3 contains 15 residues. V was cut by 5 bases and J by 3 bases, with 17 bases left in between. CDR3 amino acids: CASSLHRGKGYEQYF. The CDR3 coding sequence is TGTGCCAGCAGTCTCCACCGCGGGAAGGGCTACGAGCAGTACTTC.

The chain carries TRBV7-9 and TRBJ1-1, with unresolved D. This CDR3 is 13 amino acids long. Trimming took off 6 bases at V and 4 bases at J, with 12 bases between the two ends. Germline V lookup: CDR1 SEHNR, CDR2 FQNEAQ (reference sequence). The CDR3 region has the DNA TGTGCCAGCAGAGCGGATCGGAGCACTGAAGCTTTCTTT. It encodes CASRADRSTEAFF.

This clone has just a few counts. CDR3 region: CASSFRGGTDTQYF. CDR3 in DNA: TGTGCCAGCAGTTTCCGGGGGGGCACAGATACGCAGTATTTT. The V call is TRBV28, the J call TRBJ2-3; TRBD2 matches at 7 bases. The CDR3 has 14 residues. The V gene end was trimmed by 3 bases and the J gene end by 1 base; junction bases not matched to a gene: 1. In germline, CDR1 is MDHEN, CDR2 SYDVKM.

The chain carries TRBV6-5 and TRBJ1-2, with D perhaps TRBD1 (6 bases). The germline V gene encodes CDR1 MNHEY and CDR2 SVGAGI. V lost 0 bases and J lost 3, with 11 bases in between. This CDR3 is built from 15 residues. CDR3 region: CASSYSGRGDYGYTF. The CDR3 DNA reads as TGTGCCAGCAGTTACTCGGGCAGGGGTGACTATGGCTACACCTTC.

This clone was picked up one time. The chain links TRBV19 to TRBJ1-5; unclear D gene. Trimming pared 7 bases from V and 3 bases from J, leaving 16 bases between. CDR3 length equals 15 residues. Germline V gene sequence: CDR1 LNHDA, CDR2 SQIVND (reference sequence). For the CDR3, the DNA is TGTGCCAGTAATACAGATGTGGGCTACAATCAGCCCCAGCATTTT. It specifies CASNTDVGYNQPQHF. Variable domain in full (rest from reference TRBV19 and TRBJ1-5): DGGITQSPKYLFRKEGQNVTLSCEQNLNHDAMYWYRQDPGQGLRLIYYSQIVNDFQKGDIAEGYSVSREKKESFPLTVTSAQKNPTAFYLCASNTDVGYNQPQHFGDGTRLSIL.

The chain combines TRBV18 with TRBJ2-3; TRBD2 aligns across 13 bases. V dropped 8 bases and J dropped 7; count of bases not matched to a gene: 6. The CDR3 is 14 residues long. Per germline, CDR1 KGHSH and CDR2 LQKENI. In DNA, the CDR3 is TGTGCCAGCCTCGGACTAGCGGGGGATCATACGCAGTATTTT. Protein sequence: CASLGLAGDHTQYF.

This sequence joins TRBV19 and TRBJ1-2; tentatively, D is TRBD1 (6 bases). The CDR3 consists of 13 residues. Per the germline V gene, CDR1 is LNHDA and CDR2 is SQIVND (reference sequence). V was pared by 6 bases and J by 2 bases, with 10 bases between. In nucleotides, the CDR3 is TGTGCCAGTAGAAATACAGGGAACTATGGCTACACCTTC. The encoded protein is CASRNTGNYGYTF.

This clone appeared a few times. The V and J genes are TRBV2 and TRBJ2-2; D gene ambiguous. This CDR3 has 16 amino acids. Germline assignment: CDR1 SNHLY and CDR2 FYNNEI. Trimming took off 0 bases at V and 4 bases at J, with 12 bases between the two ends. The CDR3 loop is CASSEAKQYVTGELFF. CDR3 coding DNA: TGTGCCAGCAGTGAAGCTAAACAGTATGTCACCGGGGAGCTGTTTTTT. The complete variable domain, with remaining parts taken from reference TRBV2 and TRBJ2-2, reads EPEVTQTPSHQVTQMGQEVILRCVPISNHLYFYWYRQILGQKVEFLVSFYNNEISEKSEIFDDQFSVERPDGSNFTLKIRSTKLEDSAMYFCASSEAKQYVTGELFFGEGSRLTVL.

The V call is TRBV9, the J call TRBJ1-1; 7 bases line up with TRBD1. Germline V gene lookup returns CDR1 SGDLS and CDR2 YYNGEE. This CDR3 has 16 residues. V shed 4 bases, J shed 4 bases, and the junction held 13 bases outside the gene matches. The CDR3 spells CASSPPGQRAGTEAFF. As DNA, the CDR3 is TGTGCCAGCAGCCCCCCGGGACAGAGGGCGGGCACTGAAGCTTTCTTT.

The V gene is TRBV7-2, the J gene TRBJ1-3, with TRBD1 matching over 7 bases. After removal of 4 bases from V and 2 bases from J, the junction contained 5 bases not matched to a gene. The CDR3 runs to 15 residues. Germline-derived CDR1 and CDR2 are SGHTA and FQGNSA. In nucleotides, the CDR3 is TGTGCCAGCAGCTCAGATACAGGGGCTGGAAACACCATATATTTT. Residues: CASSSDTGAGNTIYF.

J is TRBJ1-2 and V is TRBV7-9, with 11 bases matching TRBD1. With 5 bases clipped from V and 7 bases from J, the junction kept 6 bases outside the gene matches. This CDR3 comprises 14 residues. Germline V gene data show CDR1 as SEHNR and CDR2 as FQNEAQ (reference sequence). As DNA, the CDR3 is TGTGCCAGCAGCCCGGACAGGGGGCTAAGTGGCTACACCTTC. It codes for CASSPDRGLSGYTF.

The J gene is TRBJ2-1, the V gene TRBV6-4; 9 bases align to TRBD1. The germline CDR1 and CDR2 sequences are MRHNA and SNTAGT. V shed 5 bases, J shed 0 bases, and the junction held 2 bases outside the gene matches. This CDR3 spans 15 amino acids. This CDR3 reads CASSKGQGSYNEQFF. The DNA of the CDR3 is TGTGCCAGCAGTAAGGGACAGGGCTCCTACAATGAGCAGTTCTTC.

This chain links TRBV10-3 with TRBJ2-3; 7 positions match TRBD1. The CDR3 is 13 residues long. V lost 8 bases, J lost 4 bases, and 6 bases stayed unmatched. Germline values: CDR1 ENHRY, CDR2 SYGVKD. The CDR3 is CAIAGQAPDTQYF. CDR3 coding DNA: TGTGCCATCGCTGGACAGGCGCCAGATACGCAGTATTTT.

The chain links TRBV9 to TRBJ1-1; D call uncertain. Germline values: CDR1 SGDLS, CDR2 YYNGEE. Trimming left V 0 bases short and J 3 bases short, with 12 bases between. This CDR3 region has 15 residues. The chain's CDR3 is CASSVAGDRYTEAFF. The CDR3 DNA follows: TGTGCCAGCAGCGTAGCCGGGGATAGGTACACTGAAGCTTTCTTT.

The J gene is TRBJ2-1, the V gene TRBV7-6; 10 bases are a match to TRBD1. CDR1 is SGHVS and CDR2 is FNYEAQ in the germline V gene. This CDR3 has 15 amino acids. J lost 6 bases, V lost 3 bases, and 5 bases had no gene match. The CDR3 here is CASSFGQGGSNEQFF. CDR3 nucleotide sequence: TGTGCCAGCAGCTTCGGACAGGGGGGGTCCAATGAGCAGTTCTTC.

The V and J genes are TRBV6-5 and TRBJ1-1; maybe TRBD1 (5 bases). The V end was cut by 5 bases, the J end by 10 bases, with 17 bases between. The CDR3 is 13 residues long. Germline V gives CDR1 MNHEY, CDR2 SVGAGI. CDR3: CASSQQVLTGAFF. DNA for the CDR3: TGTGCCAGCAGTCAACAGGTATTGACGGGAGCTTTCTTT.

A few counts support this clone. The chain employs TRBV6-1 and TRBJ1-1; 8 nucleotides agree with TRBD1. CDR1 and CDR2 (germline): MNHNS, SASEGT. J gave up 8 bases and V 4 bases, and 21 bases lay outside the gene matches. The CDR3 is made up of 18 amino acids. The CDR3 DNA reads TGTGCCAGCAGTGGACGAGTTATTCCGGGACAGGAGCAGGGGGAAGCTTTCTTT. Protein product: CASSGRVIPGQEQGEAFF.

This chain joins TRBV11-2 and TRBJ2-7, with D uncertain. The V end was cut by 4 bases, the J end by 7 bases, with 8 bases between. The CDR3 runs 11 residues. Germline V lookup: CDR1 SGHAT, CDR2 FQNNGV. The CDR3 loop is CASSYYGEQYF. CDR3 DNA: TGTGCCAGCAGCTACTACGGGGAGCAGTACTTC.

This sequence joins TRBV28 and TRBJ2-7, with TRBD1 identical over 7 bases. V lost 5 bases to trimming and J lost 3 bases; unmatched junction nucleotides: 7. Germline CDR1 and CDR2: MDHEN and SYDVKM. This CDR3 has 14 residues. The CDR3 loop is CASSTMGQHYEQYF. CDR3 DNA sequence: TGTGCCAGCAGTACTATGGGACAGCACTACGAGCAGTACTTC.

The V call is TRBV21-1, the J call TRBJ1-2. TRBV21-1 is described as a pseudogene. This CDR3 has 13 residues. CDR3: CASSIGGNDGYTF. DNA of the CDR3: TGTGCCAGCAGCATTGGCGGTAACGATGGCTACACCTTC.

V and J are TRBV11-2 and TRBJ2-1; D is possibly TRBD1 (8 bases). The length of the CDR3 is 14 residues. Germline V gene lookup returns CDR1 SGHAT and CDR2 FQNNGV. V lost 6 bases, J lost 5 bases, and 14 bases lay in between. The CDR3 nucleotides read TGTGCCAGCAGTCAAACAGGGGGGGACAATGAGCAGTTCTTC. It specifies CASSQTGGDNEQFF.

V gene TRBV2 combines with J gene TRBJ2-7, with a tentative D call TRBD1 (6 bases). Trimming removed 5 bases at V and 2 bases at J, with 7 bases between. CDR1 is SNHLY, CDR2 FYNNEI, per germline. The CDR3 loop spans 12 amino acids. CDR3 nucleotide sequence: TGTGCCAGCAGTTGGGACACCTACGAGCAGTACTTC. Amino acids: CASSWDTYEQYF.

The rearrangement links TRBV21-1 to TRBJ1-1. TRBV21-1 is described as a pseudogene. The CDR3 covers 12 residues. The CDR3 sequence: CASSKVDTEAFF. CDR3 DNA sequence: TGTGCCAGCAGCAAAGTAGACACTGAAGCTTTCTTT.

V and J are TRBV20-1 and TRBJ2-5; D is undetermined. The CDR3 covers 11 residues. V shed 8 bases and J shed 0 bases, with 7 bases lying between them. Germline CDR1 and CDR2: DFQATT and SNEGSKA (reference sequence). CDR3 sequence (DNA): TGCAGTACACACCACCAAGAGACCCAGTACTTC. Amino acid sequence: CSTHHQETQYF.

V and J are TRBV6-1 and TRBJ2-5, with a weak D call TRBD1 (6 bases). Trimming left V 6 bases short and J 7 bases short, with 18 bases between. Germline assignment: CDR1 MNHNS and CDR2 SASEGT. The CDR3 length is 14 residues. The CDR3 is CASRTGPTHRTQYF. The CDR3 region has the DNA TGTGCCAGCAGGACAGGACCTACCCACCGGACCCAGTACTTC.

This sequence joins TRBV19 and TRBJ1-5; TRBD1 might be the D (6 bases). The CDR3 extends over 16 amino acids. The V end was cut by 1 base, the J end by 0 bases, with 10 bases between. In germline, CDR1 is LNHDA, CDR2 SQIVND (reference sequence). The CDR3 DNA reads TGTGCCAGTAGTATAGTGGGGGCCTATAGCAATCAGCCCCAGCATTTT. It is translated as CASSIVGAYSNQPQHF. The whole variable domain, filled in from reference TRBV19 and TRBJ1-5, reads DGGITQSPKYLFRKEGQNVTLSCEQNLNHDAMYWYRQDPGQGLRLIYYSQIVNDFQKGDIAEGYSVSREKKESFPLTVTSAQKNPTAFYLCASSIVGAYSNQPQHFGDGTRLSIL.

This chain joins TRBV28 and TRBJ2-1; 7 bases are shared with TRBD1. This CDR3 region has 19 residues. Trimming took 1 base from V and 0 from J; bases not matched to a gene: 12. The V gene's germline CDR1 is MDHEN and CDR2 SYDVKM. The CDR3 DNA reads TGTGCCAGCAGTTTATATTCACATCAGACAGGGAGCTCCTACAATGAGCAGTTCTTC. Protein: CASSLYSHQTGSSYNEQFF.